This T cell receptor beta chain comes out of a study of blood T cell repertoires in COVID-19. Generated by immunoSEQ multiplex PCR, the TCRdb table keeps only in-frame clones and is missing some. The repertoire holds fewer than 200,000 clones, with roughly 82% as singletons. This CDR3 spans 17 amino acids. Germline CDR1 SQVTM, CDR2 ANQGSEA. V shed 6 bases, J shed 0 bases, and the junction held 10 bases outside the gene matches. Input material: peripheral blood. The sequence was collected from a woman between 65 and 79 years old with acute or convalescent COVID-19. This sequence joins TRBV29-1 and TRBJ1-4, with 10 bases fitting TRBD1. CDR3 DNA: TGCAGCGTATCGGGACAGGGGCTCTCCGCAACTAATGAAAAACTGTTTTTT. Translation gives CSVSGQGLSATNEKLFF.